Sequencing of this T cell receptor beta chain was carried out in a study of beta chain features in type 1 diabetes. Across the study: The patient and healthy donor groups were comparable for age, gender and cell yields. Researchers looked at about 110 million sorted cells across all samples.

Study conclusions and caveats: HLA influence on TCRB rearrangement stayed unresolved here.

Expressed TCRB transcripts got sequenced, as all isolated RNA was reverse transcribed. Naive, central memory and regulatory T cell samples yielded about 3.57 million reads on average. The assay was immunoSEQ multiplex PCR, and TCRdb's table has in-frame clones only and misses some. The sample lists around 350,000 clones, roughly an eighth occurring once. The CDR3 length is 13 residues. Germline V lookup: CDR1 MGHDK, CDR2 SYGVNS. Trimming stripped 6 bases from V and 7 bases from J, with 12 bases between. Worth noting for this clone: The antigen is undetermined.

The V gene is TRBV25-1, the J gene TRBJ1-4; perhaps TRBD1 as D (5 bases). Specimen: naive CD4+ T cells from blood. The clonotype originates from a man in his late teens or twenties in good health. In nucleotides, the CDR3 is TGTGCCAGCAGAGACGGGAGGGGTGAAAAACTGTTTTTT. Its translation is CASRDGRGEKLFF.